This T cell receptor beta chain was found in a study of cytomegalovirus exposure and HLA in healthy donors. Study-level results: What TCR beta sequences reportedly achieved was accurate prediction of HLA-A and HLA-B alleles in most subjects. Reported performance of the classifier showed diagnosis of cytomegalovirus status with high specificity and sensitivity.

The CDR3 length is 15 residues. With V trimmed by 2 bases and J by 5 bases, 5 bases remained unmatched. Looked up from germline, CDR1 is ENHRY and CDR2 is SYGVKD. Nominal health characterized the donors when sampled, though unrecorded immune exposures were likely. In the case of this clone: The antigen is undetermined.

The PCR employed 60 Vbeta primers together with 13 Jbeta primers. This table comes from immunoSEQ multiplex PCR, and its TCRdb copy is limited to in-frame clones, with some not included. This table holds some 180,000 clones, 75% to 85% found once. V gene TRBV10-3 combines with J gene TRBJ1-1; 10 nucleotides align to TRBD1. This TCR was recovered from a girl aged 2 to 9 in good health and CMV-seropositive. The source material was PBMCs. The CDR3 DNA sequence: TGTGCCATCAGTGAGGCGGACAGGGGGTGGACTGAAGCTTTCTTT. As protein: CAISEADRGWTEAFF.